This entry concerns a single T cell receptor (beta chain). Its target is not known. The data stem from a study of cytomegalovirus exposure and HLA in healthy donors. Points from the study as a whole: Later, an analysis found that common viral pathogens appeared to be linked with several of the most significant clusters. Researchers reported in a later analysis that a missense DCLRE1C variant was tied to TCR beta V- and J-gene trimming.

The CDR3 consists of 13 residues. Per germline, CDR1 SGHTA and CDR2 FQGNSA. V gave up 3 bases and J gave up 6 bases; unmatched junction bases: 2. 13 Jbeta primers and 60 Vbeta primers were used for the PCR. The method was immunoSEQ multiplex PCR; TCRdb's version includes in-frame clones alone and lacks a portion of them. The sample records 130,000 or so clones, approximately 72% being singletons. There were likely unrecorded immune exposures, though donors were nominally healthy when sampled. This TCR derives from a man younger than 30 in good health and CMV-seronegative. The chain couples TRBV7-2 to TRBJ2-7; 10 bases line up with TRBD1. Sequenced material: PBMCs. In DNA, the CDR3 is TGTGCCAGCAGCTTGGGGGACAGGGGCGAGCAGTACTTC. It encodes CASSLGDRGEQYF.